The rows below give T cell receptor beta chains drawn from one sample of a study of long-term antiretroviral therapy in people with HIV. Using immunoSEQ multiplex PCR, the repertoire was profiled, and TCRdb retains in-frame clones only, with some absent. This table has around 23,000 clones, about four fifths appearing once. Sample: unsorted PBMCs, taken 0.3 years after starting antiretroviral therapy. The receptors shown here come from a man aged 45-65 years with HIV. The CDR3 runs from the conserved cysteine through the conserved F or W. Fields, in order: clone size, V gene, D gene, CDR3 length, J gene, CDR3 protein, CDR3 DNA. D genes are given only for firm matches. Part of the rows lack a size; the others show once, few, many or a class for expanded clones.

size: -
V: TRBV15
D: -
length: 13
J: TRBJ2-7
CDR3: CATSRVDKNEQYF
DNA: TGTGCCACCAGCAGAGTTGACAAGAACGAGCAGTACTTC

size: -
V: TRBV6-5
D: TRBD1
length: 15
J: TRBJ1-1
CDR3: CASIPVQGANTEAFF
DNA: TGTGCCAGCATACCAGTCCAGGGGGCGAACACTGAAGCTTTCTTT

size: few
V: TRBV2
D: TRBD1
length: 13
J: TRBJ1-3
CDR3: CASSWNRGGTIYF
DNA: TGTGCCAGCAGTTGGAACAGGGGGGGCACCATATATTTT

size: few
V: TRBV2
D: TRBD1
length: 15
J: TRBJ1-5
CDR3: CASTYQGASNQPQHF
DNA: TGTGCCAGCACCTACCAGGGGGCAAGCAATCAGCCCCAGCATTTT

size: -
V: TRBV27
D: TRBD1
length: 16
J: TRBJ2-3
CDR3: CASSPLRDRLTDTQYF
DNA: TGTGCCAGCAGTCCGCTCCGGGACAGACTCACAGATACGCAGTATTTT

size: -
V: TRBV27
D: -
length: 14
J: TRBJ1-1
CDR3: CASSRFRGSAEAFF
DNA: TGTGCCAGCAGTCGGTTCAGGGGTAGTGCTGAAGCTTTCTTT

size: -
V: TRBV7-9
D: -
length: 16
J: TRBJ1-2
CDR3: CASSLDASGQTYGYTF
DNA: TGTGCCAGCAGCTTAGATGCATCAGGACAGACCTATGGCTACACCTTC

size: -
V: TRBV6-1
D: -
length: 14
J: TRBJ2-7
CDR3: CASRARVVLLAQYF
DNA: TGTGCCAGCAGGGCCCGGGTCGTACTTTTGGCGCAGTACTTC

size: -
V: TRBV7-2
D: -
length: 14
J: TRBJ2-1
CDR3: CASSLARPYNEQFF
DNA: TGTGCCAGCAGCTTAGCGCGACCGTACAATGAGCAGTTCTTC

size: -
V: TRBV11-2
D: TRBD1
length: 14
J: TRBJ2-1
CDR3: CASSLDREGNEQFF
DNA: TGTGCCAGCAGCTTGGACAGGGAAGGCAATGAGCAGTTCTTC

size: -
V: TRBV4-3
D: TRBD1
length: 15
J: TRBJ2-7
CDR3: CASSQAGTGWSEQYF
DNA: TGCGCCAGCAGCCAAGCCGGGACAGGGTGGTCCGAGCAGTACTTC

size: -
V: TRBV27
D: TRBD2
length: 19
J: TRBJ2-3
CDR3: CASSLSLDAASGPGDTQYF
DNA: TGTGCCAGCAGTTTATCTTTAGATGCGGCTAGCGGACCAGGAGATACGCAGTATTTT

size: -
V: TRBV10-3
D: -
length: 13
J: TRBJ2-7
CDR3: CAISRAQAYEQYF
DNA: TGTGCCATCAGTCGGGCACAGGCCTACGAGCAGTACTTC

size: -
V: TRBV11-2
D: -
length: 15
J: TRBJ1-4
CDR3: CASSPRVSTNEKLFF
DNA: TGTGCCAGCAGCCCGAGAGTGTCTACTAATGAAAAACTGTTTTTT

size: -
V: TRBV28
D: -
length: 15
J: TRBJ2-6
CDR3: CASCRGGSGANVLTF
DNA: TGTGCCAGCTGCCGAGGGGGCTCTGGGGCCAACGTCCTGACTTTC

size: -
V: TRBV11-1
D: -
length: 12
J: TRBJ2-7
CDR3: CASSPSLSEQYF
DNA: TGTGCCAGCAGCCCCTCGCTCTCCGAGCAGTACTTC

size: -
V: TRBV7-9
D: -
length: 14
J: TRBJ2-3
CDR3: CASSPVAEGDTQYF
DNA: TGTGCCAGCAGCCCCGTCGCGGAGGGAGATACGCAGTATTTT

size: -
V: TRBV7-2
D: -
length: 16
J: TRBJ1-2
CDR3: CASSLDGTPTNYGYTF
DNA: TGTGCCAGCAGCTTGGATGGGACACCAACTAACTATGGCTACACCTTC

size: -
V: TRBV4-3
D: TRBD2
length: 18
J: TRBJ2-4
CDR3: CASSRRLAGGPPKNIQYF
DNA: TGCGCCAGCAGCCGCCGACTAGCGGGGGGCCCCCCCAAAAACATTCAGTACTTC

size: -
V: TRBV6-5
D: -
length: 14
J: TRBJ1-2
CDR3: CASSPKGRNYGYTF
DNA: TGTGCCAGCAGCCCCAAGGGACGTAACTATGGCTACACCTTC

size: -
V: TRBV4-3
D: -
length: 16
J: TRBJ1-3
CDR3: CASSQELRSSGNTIYF
DNA: TGCGCCAGCAGCCAAGAGTTGAGGAGCTCTGGAAACACCATATATTTT

size: -
V: TRBV10-3
D: -
length: 14
J: TRBJ1-2
CDR3: CAISESTGYYGYTF
DNA: TGTGCCATCAGTGAGTCAACGGGGTACTATGGCTACACCTTC

size: once
V: TRBV19
D: -
length: 13
J: TRBJ2-5
CDR3: CASSTAGEETQYF
DNA: TGTGCCAGTAGTACGGCTGGGGAAGAGACCCAGTACTTC

size: -
V: TRBV30
D: -
length: 12
J: TRBJ2-3
CDR3: CAWSPGLDTQYF
DNA: TGTGCCTGGAGTCCTGGACTAGATACGCAGTATTTT

size: -
V: TRBV5-1
D: TRBD1
length: 16
J: TRBJ2-3
CDR3: CASSSGQGGFTDTQYF
DNA: TGCGCCAGCAGCTCGGGACAGGGCGGCTTCACAGATACGCAGTATTTT

size: few
V: TRBV9
D: -
length: 14
J: TRBJ1-4
CDR3: CASSPRWEREKLFF
DNA: TGTGCCAGCAGCCCCCGGTGGGAGCGGGAAAAACTGTTTTTT

size: -
V: TRBV4-1
D: -
length: 15
J: TRBJ1-4
CDR3: CASTENLATNEKLFF
DNA: TGCGCCAGCACAGAGAACCTCGCAACTAATGAAAAACTGTTTTTT

size: -
V: TRBV5-1
D: -
length: 13
J: TRBJ1-1
CDR3: CASNSGMGTEAFF
DNA: TGCGCCAGCAACTCAGGGATGGGGACTGAAGCTTTCTTT